These 3 T cell receptor beta chains were all obtained from the same sample, sequenced in a study of T cells expressing NK-cell markers. TCRdb re-called the 5' RACE reads; every CDR3 protein appears as one record, without DNA. The sample has 400,000 to 550,000 distinct CDR3 sequences. Material for sequencing was blood T cells: a sorted CD56 or NKG2C T cell subset, CD4+ or CD8+ T cells, or bulk PBMC T cells (not recorded which). Every receptor here comes from a woman between 18 and 70 years old in good health.

This chain links TRBV5-6 with TRBJ2-1; TCRdb proposes TRBD1, but this gene call is untestable without DNA. The CDR3 length is 18 residues. Germline assignment: CDR1 SGHDT and CDR2 YYEEEE. The CDR3 sequence: CASSPDRGGPSSYNEQFF.

The V gene is TRBV20-1, the J gene TRBJ1-1; the D call of TRBD1 rests on TCRdb alone, since no DNA is present to check it. Germline lookup yields CDR1 DFQATT and CDR2 SNEGSKA (reference sequence). CDR3 length: 11 residues. The CDR3 protein is CSARTGSEAFF.

The genes are TRBV19 and TRBJ1-6; the D gene TCRdb calls, TRBD1, cannot be checked with no DNA. Germline CDR1 is LNHDA and CDR2 is SQIVND (reference sequence). CDR3 length: 15 residues. The CDR3 sequence is CASSVKGAGNSPLHF.